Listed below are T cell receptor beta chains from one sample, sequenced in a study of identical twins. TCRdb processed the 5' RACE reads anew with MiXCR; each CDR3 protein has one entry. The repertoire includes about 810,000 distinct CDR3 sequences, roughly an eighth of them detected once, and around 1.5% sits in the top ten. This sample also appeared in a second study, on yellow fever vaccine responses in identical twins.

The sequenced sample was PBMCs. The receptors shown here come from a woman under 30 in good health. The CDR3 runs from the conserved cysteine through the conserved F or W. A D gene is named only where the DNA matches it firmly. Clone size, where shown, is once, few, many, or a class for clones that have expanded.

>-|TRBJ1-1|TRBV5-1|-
TGCGCCAGCAGCTTGGACAGGGTGAGGACTGAAGCTTTCTTT
CASSLDRVRTEAFF
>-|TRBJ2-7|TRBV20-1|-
TGCAGTGCCAAGACTAGTTCCTACGAGCAGTACTTC
CSAKTSSYEQYF
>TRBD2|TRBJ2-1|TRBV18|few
TGTGCCAGCTCACCATATAGCGGGAGTATCTACAATGAGCAGTTCTTC
CASSPYSGSIYNEQFF
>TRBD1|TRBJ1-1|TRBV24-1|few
TGTGCCACCAGTGATACAGACAGGGCCACTTTCTTT
CATSDTDRATFF
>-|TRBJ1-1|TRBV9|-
TGTGCCAGCAGCGTTGAGACAGGCATGAACACTGAAGCTTTCTTT
CASSVETGMNTEAFF
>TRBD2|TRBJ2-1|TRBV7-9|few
TGTGCCAGCAGCTCCCCGGGACTAGCGGGACCCGGTGAGCAGTTCTTC
CASSSPGLAGPGEQFF
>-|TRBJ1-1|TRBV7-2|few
TGTGCCAGCAGCTTAGCCCGGGTCGCTGAAGCTTTCTTT
CASSLARVAEAFF
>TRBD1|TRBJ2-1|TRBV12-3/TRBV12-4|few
TGTGCCATTAACAGGGGGCCTGAGCAGTTCTTC
CAINRGPEQFF
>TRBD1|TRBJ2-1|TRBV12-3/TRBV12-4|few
TGTGCCAGCAGTTTAGCAGGGGGCGCAGATGAGCAGTTCTTC
CASSLAGGADEQFF
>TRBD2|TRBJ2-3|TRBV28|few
TGTGCCAGCAGTTTGACGGGAGGGATGGGCACAGATACGCAGTATTTT
CASSLTGGMGTDTQYF
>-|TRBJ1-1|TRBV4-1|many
TGCGCCAGCAGTGGGGGGCTGGCTTGGCTGAACACTGAAGCTTTCTTT
CASSGGLAWLNTEAFF
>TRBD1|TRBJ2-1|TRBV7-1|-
TGTGCCAGCAGCTCGTTATTAGGTCAGGGCCTAAGGGACAGGCCCTCCTACAATGAGCAGTTCTTC
CASSSLLGQGLRDRPSYNEQFF
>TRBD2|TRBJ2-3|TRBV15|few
TGTGCCACCAGCAGAGTCCTAGGGTCTAGCGGGGGAGGAGATACGCAGTATTTT
CATSRVLGSSGGGDTQYF
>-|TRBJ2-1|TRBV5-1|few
TGCGCCAGCAGCTTGGGGGGAGTGGGGCAGCAGTTCTTC
CASSLGGVGQQFF
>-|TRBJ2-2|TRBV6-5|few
TGTGCCAGCAGTTACTCGGCAGGGAACACCGGGGAGCTGTTTTTT
CASSYSAGNTGELFF
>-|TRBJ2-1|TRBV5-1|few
TGCGCCAGCAGCTTGGGTTGGATCCCGAGCTCCTACAATGAGCAGTTCTTC
CASSLGWIPSSYNEQFF
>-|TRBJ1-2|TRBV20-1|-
TGCAGTGCACCAAGGACAGTCTATGGCTACACCTTC
CSAPRTVYGYTF